One sample yielded the 8 T cell receptor beta chains listed below, sequenced in a study of cytomegalovirus exposure and HLA in healthy donors. PCR employed 60 Vbeta and 13 Jbeta primers. Profiled with immunoSEQ multiplex PCR; TCRdb holds only in-frame clones, not every one. Altogether over 100,000 clones are present, roughly 70% being singletons, with the ten largest covering roughly 2%. Specimen: PBMCs. All receptors derive from a woman in her thirties or forties in good health and CMV-seropositive.

This clone was found once. The rearrangement joins TRBV29-1 to TRBJ2-7; the match to TRBD1 covers 9 bases. The germline CDR1 and CDR2 sequences are SQVTM and ANQGSEA. V was pared by 3 bases and J by 9 bases, with 9 bases of the junction left unmatched. The CDR3 is made up of 13 amino acids. CDR3 sequence (DNA): TGCAGCGTTGATTACGGGGACAGGGAGGGGCAGTACTTC. Residues: CSVDYGDREGQYF.

The V gene is TRBV7-9, the J gene TRBJ1-6; D may be TRBD1 (6 bases). Trimming took 1 base from V and 6 from J, leaving 7 bases between them. CDR1 SEHNR and CDR2 FQNEAQ come from the germline V gene (reference sequence). The length of the CDR3 is 14 residues. CDR3 in DNA: TGTGCCAGCAGCTTAGGGACAGTTAATTCACCCCTCCACTTT. Translation gives CASSLGTVNSPLHF.

The V gene is TRBV11-2, the J gene TRBJ1-1, with D unresolved. V was trimmed by 5 bases and J by 6 bases, leaving 16 bases between them. The CDR3 has 14 amino acids. Germline values: CDR1 SGHAT, CDR2 FQNNGV. CDR3 sequence (DNA): TGTGCCAGCAGCCCGGTTGGGCTCGTCGCTGAAGCTTTCTTT. Protein: CASSPVGLVAEAFF. The entire variable domain, with the rest obtained from reference TRBV11-2 and TRBJ1-1, is as follows: EAGVAQSPRYKIIEKRQSVAFWCNPISGHATLYWYQQILGQGPKLLIQFQNNGVVDDSQLPKDRFSAERLKGVDSTLKIQPAKLEDSAVYLCASSPVGLVAEAFFGQGTRLTVV.

This clone has just a few counts. The rearrangement joins TRBV6-1 to TRBJ1-2; D may be TRBD1 (6 bases). This CDR3 comprises 16 residues. The germline V gene has CDR1 MNHNS and CDR2 SASEGT. Deletions cut 3 bases from V and 1 base from J, with 15 bases between. CDR3 loop: CASSEGHYSFNYGYTF. The CDR3 coding sequence is TGTGCCAGCAGTGAGGGACACTACTCGTTTAACTATGGCTACACCTTC.

This clone was seen once. The CDR3 bases are TGTGCCAGCAGCGTAGAGGACAGTCTTGGAGCAGATACGCAGTATTTT. This gives the protein CASSVEDSLGADTQYF. The chain links TRBV9 to TRBJ2-3; possible D gene TRBD1, 6 bases. CDR3 length: 16 amino acids. The V end was cut by 0 bases, the J end by 4 bases, with 15 bases between. Germline CDR1 and CDR2: SGDLS and YYNGEE.

The V gene is TRBV4-3, the J gene TRBJ2-1; a possible D gene is TRBD2 (5 bases). This CDR3 region has 15 residues. V lost 1 base and J lost 2, with 9 bases in between. Germline CDR1 and CDR2: LGHNA and YSLEER. The CDR3 here is CASSQVRDPYNEQFF. DNA for the CDR3: TGCGCCAGCAGCCAAGTGAGGGATCCCTACAATGAGCAGTTCTTC.

A single count supports this clone. J is TRBJ2-7 and V is TRBV30; 8 nucleotides match TRBD2. Germline V CDR1 and CDR2: GTSNPN, SVGIG (reference sequence). V shed 0 bases and J 3 bases; nucleotides not matched to a gene: 1. This CDR3 contains 13 residues. The CDR3 sequence is CAWSVTSGYEQYF. For the CDR3, the DNA is TGTGCCTGGAGTGTTACTAGCGGCTACGAGCAGTACTTC.

In its sample, this clone was seen a few times. V usage is TRBV5-8 and J usage is TRBJ1-1; 8 bases are shared with TRBD1. This CDR3 region has 14 residues. The junction had 9 bases not matched to a gene; V was cut back by 4 bases and J by 7 bases. Germline CDR1 reads SGHTS; CDR2 reads YDEGEE. CDR3 DNA sequence: TGTGCCAGCAGCACCTGGACAGGGCAGCGTGAAGCTTTCTTT. This translates into CASSTWTGQREAFF.